This TCR beta chain was sequenced during a study of blood T cell repertoires in COVID-19. Study context: The origin of the acute and convalescent COVID-19 samples was the United States, Italy and Spain. Sources were T cells, B-cell-depleted T cells, or PBMCs; the material itself was cDNA or gDNA.

As processed by the authors: How many nucleated cells were present was estimated from reference gene primer amplification. TCRdb's copy holds only in-frame clones and misses some; the assay was immunoSEQ multiplex PCR. The DNA gave D and trimming, while V, J and clone size come from that table. The sample gives around 16,000 clones, less than 80% of which show up once; roughly 30% is in the top ten. This clone was picked up one time. The ends were cut back, 0 bases at V and 5 bases at J, with 11 bases in the middle. Germline lookup yields CDR1 LGHDT and CDR2 YNNKEL (reference sequence). This CDR3 contains 15 residues.

The V and J genes are TRBV3-1 (or the pseudogene TRBV3-2) and TRBJ2-1, with D maybe TRBD1 (5 bases). Sequenced material: peripheral blood. The clonotype comes from a man aged 70 or older with active or convalescent COVID-19. CDR3 DNA: TGTGCCAGCAGCCAAGAGGGCAGGGTCCACAATGAGCAGTTCTTC. As protein: CASSQEGRVHNEQFF.